Listed below are T cell receptor beta chains from one sample, sequenced in a study of CD8 T cells in ankylosing spondylitis. TCRdb used MiXCR to reprocess the 5' RACE reads, holding one entry per CDR3 protein. The table records 200,000 to 250,000 distinct CDR3 sequences, about 7.3% of them present only once. Material: blood, either unsorted or a sorted T cell fraction (not recorded which). These receptors were taken from a male donor with ankylosing spondylitis. Each CDR3 is given with its conserved first and last residue. Each record gives: CDR3 DNA, CDR3 protein, J gene, D gene, V gene, clone size. A D gene is named only where the DNA matches it firmly. Size values are once, few and many counts, or a class for expanded clones, and some rows have none.

CDR3nt: TGTGCCAGCAGCGATACCTCAGGGGTCGACTACGAGCAGTACTTC
CDR3aa: CASSDTSGVDYEQYF
j_gene: TRBJ2-7
d_gene: .
v_gene: TRBV11-2
abundance: many

CDR3nt: TGTGCCAGCAGTGAGTCTAAACTAGCGGTTTATAATGAGCAGTTCTTC
CDR3aa: CASSESKLAVYNEQFF
j_gene: TRBJ2-1
d_gene: TRBD2
v_gene: TRBV2
abundance: many

CDR3nt: TGTGCCAGCAGCGAGGATACGCAGTATTTT
CDR3aa: CASSEDTQYF
j_gene: TRBJ2-3
d_gene: .
v_gene: TRBV7-9
abundance: many

CDR3nt: TGTGCCAGCAGCCAAGATTCTTATAGCCAATACGAGCAGTACTTC
CDR3aa: CASSQDSYSQYEQYF
j_gene: TRBJ2-7
d_gene: .
v_gene: TRBV4-2
abundance: .

CDR3nt: TGTGCCAGCAGCACGGACAGAAATGAAAAACTGTTTTTT
CDR3aa: CASSTDRNEKLFF
j_gene: TRBJ1-4
d_gene: .
v_gene: TRBV9
abundance: many

CDR3nt: TGCAGTGCTAGAATTCTAGCGGGAGGGCCCTTAGCAGATACGCAGTATTTT
CDR3aa: CSARILAGGPLADTQYF
j_gene: TRBJ2-3
d_gene: TRBD2
v_gene: TRBV20-1
abundance: few

CDR3nt: TGTGCCAGCAGTCTGGAGGGGGCAGGCAATCAGCCCCAGCATTTT
CDR3aa: CASSLEGAGNQPQHF
j_gene: TRBJ1-5
d_gene: TRBD1
v_gene: TRBV6-1
abundance: many

CDR3nt: TGCAGCGTTGAGGCAGGGGTCGACACTGAAGCTTTCTTT
CDR3aa: CSVEAGVDTEAFF
j_gene: TRBJ1-1
d_gene: .
v_gene: TRBV29-1
abundance: many

CDR3nt: TGCAGCCCTAAGGATGCGAGCGCCTACGAGCAGTACTTC
CDR3aa: CSPKDASAYEQYF
j_gene: TRBJ2-7
d_gene: .
v_gene: TRBV20-1
abundance: many

CDR3nt: TGTGCCAGCAGTTTATATCGAGTATTGCCGGGACACGCGACGGGGCCCCAGCATTTT
CDR3aa: CASSLYRVLPGHATGPQHF
j_gene: TRBJ1-5
d_gene: .
v_gene: TRBV28
abundance: many

CDR3nt: TGTGCCAGCAGTTATTTCGGAGCGAAGGGGTCCTACGAGCAGTACTTC
CDR3aa: CASSYFGAKGSYEQYF
j_gene: TRBJ2-7
d_gene: .
v_gene: TRBV6-5
abundance: few

CDR3nt: TGTGCCAGCAGCGTATTTAGCGGGGGAGGGGAGACCCAGTACTTC
CDR3aa: CASSVFSGGGETQYF
j_gene: TRBJ2-5
d_gene: TRBD2
v_gene: TRBV9
abundance: few

CDR3nt: TGTGCCAGCTCACTACGACTAGCGGGGGAGCAAGAGACCCAGTACTTC
CDR3aa: CASSLRLAGEQETQYF
j_gene: TRBJ2-5
d_gene: TRBD2
v_gene: TRBV18
abundance: .

CDR3nt: TGTGCCAGCAGTTACTCGGGGCGCCGGGTTTACGAGCAGTACTTC
CDR3aa: CASSYSGRRVYEQYF
j_gene: TRBJ2-7
d_gene: .
v_gene: TRBV6-5
abundance: many

CDR3nt: TGTGCCAGCAGCCCAGGAGCTCAGCCCCAGCATTTT
CDR3aa: CASSPGAQPQHF
j_gene: TRBJ1-5
d_gene: .
v_gene: TRBV7-9
abundance: many

CDR3nt: TGCAGTGCTAGAGCAGGTCTAGCGGAGCAGTTCTTC
CDR3aa: CSARAGLAEQFF
j_gene: TRBJ2-1
d_gene: .
v_gene: TRBV20-1
abundance: many

CDR3nt: TGTGCCAGCAGCCCCACAGGGGCCTACGAGCAGTACTTC
CDR3aa: CASSPTGAYEQYF
j_gene: TRBJ2-7
d_gene: TRBD1
v_gene: TRBV7-9
abundance: many

CDR3nt: TGTGCCAGCAGCCCACGGACTAGCGGGTTCTACGAGCAGTACTTC
CDR3aa: CASSPRTSGFYEQYF
j_gene: TRBJ2-7
d_gene: TRBD2
v_gene: TRBV28
abundance: many

CDR3nt: TGCGCCAGCAGCGTGGAGGGCGCAGGCACCGGGGAGCTGTTTTTT
CDR3aa: CASSVEGAGTGELFF
j_gene: TRBJ2-2
d_gene: .
v_gene: TRBV5-1
abundance: .

CDR3nt: TGTGCCAGCACCATCAGGCGCATAACGAATTCACCCCTCCACTTT
CDR3aa: CASTIRRITNSPLHF
j_gene: TRBJ1-6
d_gene: .
v_gene: TRBV6-1
abundance: .

CDR3nt: TGTGCCAGCAGGTTGTCGGAGATCAATGAGCAGTTCTTC
CDR3aa: CASRLSEINEQFF
j_gene: TRBJ2-1
d_gene: .
v_gene: TRBV7-9
abundance: .

CDR3nt: TGTGCCAGCAGCCACAAACTAGCGGGAGTAGGAACCGGGGAGCTGTTTTTT
CDR3aa: CASSHKLAGVGTGELFF
j_gene: TRBJ2-2
d_gene: TRBD2
v_gene: TRBV14
abundance: many

CDR3nt: TGTGCCAGCAGCTCGAGCCCTTCATCGCGGACTGAAGCTTTCTTT
CDR3aa: CASSSSPSSRTEAFF
j_gene: TRBJ1-1
d_gene: .
v_gene: TRBV13
abundance: many

CDR3nt: TGTGCCATCAGTGAGTTGGCAGACTGGGGCACTGAAGCTTTCTTT
CDR3aa: CAISELADWGTEAFF
j_gene: TRBJ1-1
d_gene: .
v_gene: TRBV10-3
abundance: many

CDR3nt: TGTGCCAGCAGCCAAGTCGGTCTTAACAATGAGCAGTTCTTC
CDR3aa: CASSQVGLNNEQFF
j_gene: TRBJ2-1
d_gene: .
v_gene: TRBV14
abundance: few

CDR3nt: TGTGCCAGCGTGCTGGGGGGGGGCTTCACAGATACGCAGTATTTT
CDR3aa: CASVLGGGFTDTQYF
j_gene: TRBJ2-3
d_gene: .
v_gene: TRBV12-3/TRBV12-4
abundance: .

CDR3nt: TGTGCCAGCAGCACGGGGGACAGGGCTAACTATGGCTACACCTTC
CDR3aa: CASSTGDRANYGYTF
j_gene: TRBJ1-2
d_gene: TRBD1
v_gene: TRBV9
abundance: many

CDR3nt: TGTGCCAGCAGCTTTTCCCTTTCTGGACAGAGCGGCTATGGCTACACCTTC
CDR3aa: CASSFSLSGQSGYGYTF
j_gene: TRBJ1-2
d_gene: .
v_gene: TRBV7-8
abundance: many

CDR3nt: TGTGCCAGCAGCGTGGGATATAGCAATCAGCCCCAGCATTTT
CDR3aa: CASSVGYSNQPQHF
j_gene: TRBJ1-5
d_gene: .
v_gene: TRBV16
abundance: few

CDR3nt: TGTGCCAGCAGCCCCGGGCCTAGCGGGGGGGCCAGGGAGCTGTTTTTT
CDR3aa: CASSPGPSGGARELFF
j_gene: TRBJ2-2
d_gene: TRBD2
v_gene: TRBV5-6
abundance: few

CDR3nt: TGTGCCAGCAGCTTGGAACCCGGACGAGGTCTCTATGGCTACACCTTC
CDR3aa: CASSLEPGRGLYGYTF
j_gene: TRBJ1-2
d_gene: .
v_gene: TRBV5-5
abundance: many

CDR3nt: TGTGCCAGCAGTCCGGGACAGACAAGAACCTTC
CDR3aa: CASSPGQTRTF
j_gene: TRBJ1-2
d_gene: TRBD1
v_gene: TRBV6-6
abundance: many

CDR3nt: TGTGCCTGGAGTGGAGTGGGGACAGGGGTCCACGAGCAGTACTTC
CDR3aa: CAWSGVGTGVHEQYF
j_gene: TRBJ2-7
d_gene: TRBD1
v_gene: TRBV30
abundance: .

CDR3nt: TGTGCCAGCAGCTTAGGTGGCAGTCTCCCAGCATGGGAGCAGTTCTTC
CDR3aa: CASSLGGSLPAWEQFF
j_gene: TRBJ2-1
d_gene: .
v_gene: TRBV7-9
abundance: many

CDR3nt: TGTGCCAGCAGGTCCGGGACAGGTTACACTGGGGCCAACGTCCTGACTTTC
CDR3aa: CASRSGTGYTGANVLTF
j_gene: TRBJ2-6
d_gene: TRBD1
v_gene: TRBV6-2/TRBV6-3
abundance: .

CDR3nt: TGTGCCAGCAGCTTCTGGACAGGGGGCGTTACTGAAGCTTTCTTT
CDR3aa: CASSFWTGGVTEAFF
j_gene: TRBJ1-1
d_gene: TRBD1
v_gene: TRBV5-6
abundance: few

CDR3nt: TGTGCCAGCAGTTACGGGGCCAACGTCCTGACTTTC
CDR3aa: CASSYGANVLTF
j_gene: TRBJ2-6
d_gene: .
v_gene: TRBV6-5
abundance: many

CDR3nt: TGTGCCAGCAGGGGGACAGGGTATGGCTACACCTTC
CDR3aa: CASRGTGYGYTF
j_gene: TRBJ1-2
d_gene: TRBD1
v_gene: TRBV2
abundance: many

CDR3nt: TGCGCCAGCAGTGGAAGGGGACAACCCTCTGGGGCCAACGTCCTGACTTTC
CDR3aa: CASSGRGQPSGANVLTF
j_gene: TRBJ2-6
d_gene: .
v_gene: TRBV10-2
abundance: .

CDR3nt: TGCAGTGCCAACGACAGGGCTATCTACGAGCAGTACTTC
CDR3aa: CSANDRAIYEQYF
j_gene: TRBJ2-7
d_gene: TRBD1
v_gene: TRBV20-1
abundance: .

CDR3nt: TGCGCCAGCAGCTTGGGAGTTCGGACTAGCGGCACAGATACGCAGTATTTT
CDR3aa: CASSLGVRTSGTDTQYF
j_gene: TRBJ2-3
d_gene: TRBD2
v_gene: TRBV5-1
abundance: many

CDR3nt: TGCGCCAGCACCCAGGACAGGGGCCGGGGCTACACCTTC
CDR3aa: CASTQDRGRGYTF
j_gene: TRBJ1-2
d_gene: TRBD1
v_gene: TRBV5-1
abundance: many

CDR3nt: TGTGCCAGCAGTTACTCCTTAGCGGGGGGTAGTTACAATGAGCAGTTCTTC
CDR3aa: CASSYSLAGGSYNEQFF
j_gene: TRBJ2-1
d_gene: TRBD2
v_gene: TRBV6-5
abundance: many

CDR3nt: TGTGCCAGCAGTCCGCATGGGACTTCGGTAGAGACCCAGTACTTC
CDR3aa: CASSPHGTSVETQYF
j_gene: TRBJ2-5
d_gene: .
v_gene: TRBV12-3/TRBV12-4
abundance: .

CDR3nt: TGTGCCAGCAGTGAATGGGGTATTACCTACGAGCAGTACTTC
CDR3aa: CASSEWGITYEQYF
j_gene: TRBJ2-7
d_gene: .
v_gene: TRBV2
abundance: many

CDR3nt: TGTGCCAGCAGCCCCGGGACCGTCGAGCAGTTCTTC
CDR3aa: CASSPGTVEQFF
j_gene: TRBJ2-1
d_gene: .
v_gene: TRBV7-9
abundance: many

CDR3nt: TGTGCCAGCAGTTACTGGCCTGGGGGCACCGGGGAGCTGTTTTTT
CDR3aa: CASSYWPGGTGELFF
j_gene: TRBJ2-2
d_gene: .
v_gene: TRBV6-5
abundance: .

CDR3nt: TGTGCCAGCAGCCTAGGGTGGGGGTCCGGGGAGCTGTTTTTT
CDR3aa: CASSLGWGSGELFF
j_gene: TRBJ2-2
d_gene: .
v_gene: TRBV4-2
abundance: many

CDR3nt: TGCAGTGCTAGCGGGAGCGGTGGGGCCAACGTCCTGACTTTC
CDR3aa: CSASGSGGANVLTF
j_gene: TRBJ2-6
d_gene: .
v_gene: TRBV20-1
abundance: .

CDR3nt: TGCAGTGCTAGGTCGCCTAGCAGAGACTACGAGCAGTACTTC
CDR3aa: CSARSPSRDYEQYF
j_gene: TRBJ2-7
d_gene: .
v_gene: TRBV20-1
abundance: many

CDR3nt: TGTGCCAGCAGCTTAGCCTTGCGGGGGGGCGGCGATGAGCAGTTCTTC
CDR3aa: CASSLALRGGGDEQFF
j_gene: TRBJ2-1
d_gene: TRBD2
v_gene: TRBV11-2
abundance: many

CDR3nt: TGTGCCAGCAGTGACGACATCACCAGGTCGGAGACCCAGTACTTC
CDR3aa: CASSDDITRSETQYF
j_gene: TRBJ2-5
d_gene: .
v_gene: TRBV6-2/TRBV6-3
abundance: many

CDR3nt: TGTGCCAGCAGCGTATGGGGTAGCGGCACAGATACGCAGTATTTT
CDR3aa: CASSVWGSGTDTQYF
j_gene: TRBJ2-3
d_gene: .
v_gene: TRBV9
abundance: .